What follows are 13 T cell receptor beta chains derived from one specimen sequenced in a study of control samples from healthy donors and cancer patients. The repertoire was sequenced with immunoSEQ multiplex PCR; TCRdb's copy has only in-frame clones and lacks some. The data contain over 200,000 clones, approximately 80% of them singletons. Source material: PBMCs. Source of these receptors: a woman between 55 and 75 years old with lung cancer.

The chain recombines TRBV13 with TRBJ2-1, with a possible D match to TRBD2 (5 bases). V lost 1 base to trimming and J lost 0 bases, with 13 bases between them. The CDR3 contains 17 residues. Germline assignment: CDR1 PRHDT and CDR2 FYEKMQ (reference sequence). CDR3 DNA: TGTGCCAGCAGCTTAGAGGGCGGGTACAGCTCCTACAATGAGCAGTTCTTC. Protein sequence: CASSLEGGYSSYNEQFF.

J is TRBJ1-4 and V is TRBV30; 10 nucleotides agree with TRBD1. V was clipped by 4 bases and J by 7 bases; unmatched bases: 6. CDR3 length: 14 residues. CDR1 is GTSNPN, CDR2 SVGIG, per germline (reference sequence). CDR3 nucleotide sequence: TGTGCCTGGACCTTGGGGACAGGGGTTGAAAAACTGTTTTTT. Translated: CAWTLGTGVEKLFF.

The V call is TRBV9, the J call TRBJ2-3, with D perhaps being TRBD1 or TRBD2 (5 bases each). This CDR3 has 15 amino acids. Germline CDR1 and CDR2: SGDLS and YYNGEE. Trimming removed 5 bases from V and 1 base from J, with 14 bases in between. CDR3 sequence: CASSVPGPGTDTQYF. CDR3 nucleotide sequence: TGTGCCAGCAGTGTTCCGGGGCCGGGCACAGATACGCAGTATTTT.

The chain combines TRBV5-1 with TRBJ1-2; D call uncertain. The V end was cut by 0 bases, the J end by 4 bases, with 7 bases between. The CDR3 is 13 amino acids. Germline V lookup: CDR1 SGHRS, CDR2 YFSETQ. The CDR3 sequence: CASSLGSLYGYTF. Written as DNA, the CDR3 is TGCGCCAGCAGCTTGGGCAGCCTCTATGGCTACACCTTC.

The gene calls are TRBV9 and TRBJ2-1; D might be TRBD2 (5 bases). V lost 6 bases to trimming and J lost 7 bases, with 17 bases between them. Germline CDR1 and CDR2: SGDLS and YYNGEE. The CDR3 has 14 amino acids. CDR3 nucleotides: TGTGCCAGCAACGACGGGGAAGCCTTAAATGAGCAGTTCTTC. This encodes CASNDGEALNEQFF.

The chain is built from TRBV19 and TRBJ2-2; D might be TRBD2 (6 bases). Looked up from germline, CDR1 is LNHDA and CDR2 is SQIVND (reference sequence). V was clipped by 5 bases and J by 5 bases, with 12 bases between them. CDR3 size: 14 residues. The CDR3: CASSAGGGTGELFF. CDR3 DNA: TGTGCCAGTAGTGCCGGTGGGGGGACCGGGGAGCTGTTTTTT.

The chain has TRBV10-1 and TRBJ2-1, with 8 bases lining up with TRBD1. The CDR3 spans 16 residues. V shed 3 bases, J shed 12 bases, and the junction held 16 bases outside the gene matches. The germline V gene has CDR1 WNHNN and CDR2 SYGVQD (reference sequence). CDR3 loop: CASSDHDRGPLGGQFF. The CDR3 DNA follows: TGCGCCAGCAGTGACCATGACAGGGGTCCTCTAGGAGGGCAGTTCTTC.

The chain has TRBV6-6 and TRBJ2-7; 12 bases align to TRBD1. V was pared by 4 bases and J by 6 bases, with 7 bases of the junction left unmatched. Germline values: CDR1 MNHNY, CDR2 SVGAGI (reference sequence). The CDR3 totals 15 residues. The CDR3 nucleotides read TGTGCCAGCAGTTCCAGGGGACAGGGGGCGGGCGAGCAGTACTTC. Its translation: CASSSRGQGAGEQYF.

The genes are TRBV7-8 and TRBJ2-5; D perhaps matches TRBD2 (5 bases). Per germline, CDR1 SGHVS and CDR2 FQNEAQ. The CDR3 totals 13 residues. Trimming took 5 bases from V and 5 from J, leaving 12 bases between them. The chain's CDR3 is CASSPRPGETQYF. The CDR3 DNA follows: TGTGCCAGCAGCCCCCGGCCGGGGGAGACCCAGTACTTC.

This clone was recorded once. V gene TRBV4-2 combines with J gene TRBJ2-7; 12 nucleotides agree with TRBD2. This CDR3 region has 14 residues. After removal of 5 bases from V and 5 bases from J, the junction contained 4 bases not matched to a gene. Germline CDR1 reads LGHNA; CDR2 reads YNFKEQ. The chain's CDR3 is CASSDLAGGDEQYF. The CDR3 DNA sequence: TGTGCCAGCAGCGACCTAGCGGGAGGGGACGAGCAGTACTTC.

The chain uses TRBV3-1 (or the pseudogene TRBV3-2) and TRBJ1-6, with D possibly being TRBD1 (6 bases). The CDR3 extends over 14 amino acids. Trimming cost V 5 bases and J 7 bases, with 12 bases left between them. From germline, CDR1 is LGHDT and CDR2 YNNKEL (reference sequence). CDR3 DNA sequence: TGTGCCAGCAGCTCGCGACAGGAGAATTCACCCCTCCACTTT. Translated: CASSSRQENSPLHF.

The J gene is TRBJ1-1, the V gene TRBV9, with D unresolved. CDR1 is SGDLS and CDR2 is YYNGEE in the germline V gene. The V and J ends lost 0 bases and 2 bases respectively, with 11 bases between them. This CDR3 is built from 15 residues. The CDR3 bases are TGTGCCAGCAGCGTAGATTCTGGGGTAAACACTGAAGCTTTCTTT. Translation: CASSVDSGVNTEAFF.

This clone came up once. The chain joins TRBV6-6 to TRBJ1-2; 7 bases agree with TRBD1. The CDR3 extends over 13 amino acids. Germline CDR1 MNHNY, CDR2 SVGAGI (reference sequence). Trimming cost V 5 bases and J 7 bases; bases outside gene matches: 7. CDR3 in amino acids: CASSTMTGTGYTF. The CDR3 nucleotides are TGTGCCAGCAGTACGATGACAGGGACTGGCTACACCTTC.